The sequence of this TCR beta chain was determined in a study of T cells in Graves' hyperthyroidism and ophthalmopathy. It was RNA transcripts that yielded the amplified TCR beta CDR3 regions. A first-round RT-PCR of the TCR CDR3 used the HTBI primer set. TCRdb re-called the multiplex PCR reads with MiXCR, one entry per CDR3 protein. The table has under 250,000 distinct CDR3 sequences, around 24% seen once; the top ten hold roughly 35%. From germline, CDR1 is SGHRS and CDR2 YFSETQ. Trimming at V came to 5 bases and at J to 0 bases, leaving 3 bases not matched to a gene. CDR3 length: 15 residues. This clonotype has ten or more counts.

The gene calls are TRBV5-1 and TRBJ2-2; TRBD2 matches at 8 bases. Sequencing input: blood. The receptor was derived from a woman aged 40 to 50 with Graves' ophthalmopathy. The CDR3 nucleotides are TGCGCCAGCAGGGGGACTAGATCGAACACCGGGGAGCTGTTTTTT. Protein: CASRGTRSNTGELFF.